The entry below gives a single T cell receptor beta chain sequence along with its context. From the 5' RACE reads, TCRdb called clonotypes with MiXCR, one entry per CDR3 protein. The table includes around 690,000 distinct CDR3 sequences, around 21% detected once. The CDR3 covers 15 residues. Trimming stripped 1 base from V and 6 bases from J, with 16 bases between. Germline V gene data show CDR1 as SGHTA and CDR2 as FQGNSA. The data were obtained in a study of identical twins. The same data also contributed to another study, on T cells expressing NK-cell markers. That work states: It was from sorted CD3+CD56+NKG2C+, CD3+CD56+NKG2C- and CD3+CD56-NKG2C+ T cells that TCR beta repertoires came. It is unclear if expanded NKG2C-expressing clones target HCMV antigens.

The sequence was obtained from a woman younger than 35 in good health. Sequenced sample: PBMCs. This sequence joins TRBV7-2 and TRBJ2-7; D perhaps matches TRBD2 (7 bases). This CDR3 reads CASSLVSGGPREQYF. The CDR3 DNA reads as TGTGCCAGCAGCTTAGTATCCGGGGGGCCACGCGAGCAGTACTTC. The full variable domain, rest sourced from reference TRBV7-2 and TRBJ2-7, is GAGVSQSPSNKVTEKGKDVELRCDPISGHTALYWYRQSLGQGLEFLIYFQGNSAPDKSGLPSDRFSAERTGGSVSTLTIQRTQQEDSAVYLCASSLVSGGPREQYFGPGTRLTVT.